This T cell receptor (beta chain) derives from a study of human T cells and chemical hapten exposure. Study as a whole: Alopecia universalis, totalis or areata was present in patients who were mostly female. Study conclusions and caveats: Expanded TCRs produced significantly more large CDR3 similarity clusters than controls did.

As for time point: patch test 2, 6 weeks after DPC sensitization. The treatment here: therapeutic diphenylcyclopropenone sensitization with weekly scalp DPC. Alopecia patients, 18 to 70 years old and DPC-suitable, served as donors. This clonotype was observed at least ten times. The target antigen is unknown. The germline gives CDR1 LGHNA, CDR2 YNFKEQ. V gave up 0 bases and J gave up 2 bases; unmatched junction bases: 6. This CDR3 is 16 amino acids long. Each CDR3 protein is one row after TCRdb ran MiXCR on the RACE reads. The repertoire holds a few hundred thousand distinct CDR3 sequences, with nearly 6.5% as singletons.

This receptor was obtained from a woman under 30 with alopecia areata. Some clones in this sample may be carry-over from other donors' samples. The V call is TRBV4-2, the J call TRBJ1-2; 7 bases align to TRBD1. Here the sequenced sample was whole blood, taken in connection with sensitization to the hapten diphenylcyclopropenone (DPC). The CDR3 DNA sequence: TGTGCCAGCAGCCAAGATTGGACAGGACCGAACTATGGCTACACCTTC. This gives the protein CASSQDWTGPNYGYTF.